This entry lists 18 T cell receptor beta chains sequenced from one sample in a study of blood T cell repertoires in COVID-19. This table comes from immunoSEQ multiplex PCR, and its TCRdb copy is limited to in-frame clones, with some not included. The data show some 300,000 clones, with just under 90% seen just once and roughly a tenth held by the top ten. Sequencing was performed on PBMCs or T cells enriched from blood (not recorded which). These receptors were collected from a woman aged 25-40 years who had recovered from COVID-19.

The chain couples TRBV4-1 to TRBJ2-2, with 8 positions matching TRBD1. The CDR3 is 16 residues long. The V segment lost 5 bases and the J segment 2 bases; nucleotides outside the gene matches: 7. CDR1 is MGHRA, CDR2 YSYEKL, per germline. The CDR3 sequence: CASSYFGTGNTGELFF. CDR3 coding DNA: TGCGCCAGCAGCTATTTCGGGACAGGAAACACCGGGGAGCTGTTTTTT.

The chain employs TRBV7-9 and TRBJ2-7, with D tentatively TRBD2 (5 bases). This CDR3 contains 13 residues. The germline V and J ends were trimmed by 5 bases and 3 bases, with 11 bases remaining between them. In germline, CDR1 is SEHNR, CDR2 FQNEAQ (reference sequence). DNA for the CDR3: TGTGCCAGCAGCAGGAGCGGATACTACGAGCAGTACTTC. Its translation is CASSRSGYYEQYF.

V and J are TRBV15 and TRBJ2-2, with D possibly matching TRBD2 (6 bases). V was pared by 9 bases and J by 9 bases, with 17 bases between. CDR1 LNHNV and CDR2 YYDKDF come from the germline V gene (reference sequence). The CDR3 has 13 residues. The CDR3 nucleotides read TGTGCCACGGGGGGATTGAGGAACAGGGAGCTGTTTTTT. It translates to CATGGLRNRELFF.

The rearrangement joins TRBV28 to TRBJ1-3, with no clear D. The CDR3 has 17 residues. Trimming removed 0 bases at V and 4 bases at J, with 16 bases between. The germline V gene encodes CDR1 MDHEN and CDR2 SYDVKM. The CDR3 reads CASSLWWRASSGNTIYF. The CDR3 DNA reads TGTGCCAGCAGTTTATGGTGGAGAGCCAGTTCAGGAAACACCATATATTTT.

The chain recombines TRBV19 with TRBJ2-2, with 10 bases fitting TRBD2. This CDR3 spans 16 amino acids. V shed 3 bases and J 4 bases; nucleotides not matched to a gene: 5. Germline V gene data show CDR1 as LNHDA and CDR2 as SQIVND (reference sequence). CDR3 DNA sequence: TGTGCCAGTAGTATCTTCCTAGCGGGAGTCACCGGGGAGCTGTTTTTT. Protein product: CASSIFLAGVTGELFF.

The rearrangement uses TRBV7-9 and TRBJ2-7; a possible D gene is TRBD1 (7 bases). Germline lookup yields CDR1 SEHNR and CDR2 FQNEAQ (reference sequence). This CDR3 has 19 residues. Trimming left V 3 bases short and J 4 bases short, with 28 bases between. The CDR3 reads CASSFFLTGGDSYFYEQYF. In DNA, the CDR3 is TGTGCCAGCAGCTTTTTCTTGACCGGAGGGGACAGCTACTTTTACGAGCAGTACTTC.

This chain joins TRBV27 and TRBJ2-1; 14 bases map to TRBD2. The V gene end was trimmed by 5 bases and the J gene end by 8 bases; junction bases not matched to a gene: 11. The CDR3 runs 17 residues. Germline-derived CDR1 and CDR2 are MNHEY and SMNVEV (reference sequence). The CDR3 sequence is CASSPATSGRGGDEQFF. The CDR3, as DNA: TGTGCCAGCAGTCCAGCGACTAGCGGGAGGGGTGGCGATGAGCAGTTCTTC.

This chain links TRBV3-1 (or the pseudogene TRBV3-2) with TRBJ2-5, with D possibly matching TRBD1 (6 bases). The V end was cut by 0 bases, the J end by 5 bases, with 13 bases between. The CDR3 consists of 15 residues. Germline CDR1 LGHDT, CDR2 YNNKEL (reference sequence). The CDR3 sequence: CASSQEAGVRETQYF. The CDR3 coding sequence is TGTGCCAGCAGCCAAGAGGCAGGGGTCCGGGAGACCCAGTACTTC.

CDR3 region: CASSADRGQVNTEAFF. The CDR3 DNA reads as TGTGCCAGCAGTGCGGACAGGGGGCAGGTAAATACTGAAGCTTTCTTT. The V gene is TRBV28, the J gene TRBJ1-1, with TRBD1 matching over 11 bases. The V gene end was trimmed by 5 bases and the J gene end by 5 bases; junction bases not matched to a gene: 10. Per the germline V gene, CDR1 is MDHEN and CDR2 is SYDVKM. The CDR3 loop spans 16 amino acids.

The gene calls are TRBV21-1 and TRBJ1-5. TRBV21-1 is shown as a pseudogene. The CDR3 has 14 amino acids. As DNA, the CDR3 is TGTGCCAGCAGCCGTTTCTATAGCAATCAGCCCCAGCATTTT. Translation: CASSRFYSNQPQHF.

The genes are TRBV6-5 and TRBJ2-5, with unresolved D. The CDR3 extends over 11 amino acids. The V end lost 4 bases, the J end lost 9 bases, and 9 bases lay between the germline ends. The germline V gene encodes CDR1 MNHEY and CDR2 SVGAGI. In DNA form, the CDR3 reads TGTGCCAGCAGTTCCACAATGGCCCAGTACTTC. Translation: CASSSTMAQYF.

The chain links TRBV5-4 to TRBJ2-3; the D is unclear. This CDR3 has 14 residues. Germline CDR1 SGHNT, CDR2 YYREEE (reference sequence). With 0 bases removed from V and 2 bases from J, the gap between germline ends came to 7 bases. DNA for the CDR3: TGTGCCAGCAGCTTGGACTCATTCACAGATACGCAGTATTTT. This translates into CASSLDSFTDTQYF. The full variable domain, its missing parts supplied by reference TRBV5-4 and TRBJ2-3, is ETGVTQSPTHLIKTRGQQVTLRCSSQSGHNTVSWYQQALGQGPQFIFQYYREEENGRGNFPPRFSGLQFPNYSSELNVNALELDDSALYLCASSLDSFTDTQYFGPGTRLTVL.

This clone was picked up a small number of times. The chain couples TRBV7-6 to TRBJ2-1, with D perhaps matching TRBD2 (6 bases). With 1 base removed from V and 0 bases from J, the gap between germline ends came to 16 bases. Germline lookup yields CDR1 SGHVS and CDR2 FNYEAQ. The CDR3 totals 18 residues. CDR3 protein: CASSLVGGRISSYNEQFF. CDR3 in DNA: TGTGCCAGCAGCTTAGTCGGGGGACGGATAAGCTCCTACAATGAGCAGTTCTTC.

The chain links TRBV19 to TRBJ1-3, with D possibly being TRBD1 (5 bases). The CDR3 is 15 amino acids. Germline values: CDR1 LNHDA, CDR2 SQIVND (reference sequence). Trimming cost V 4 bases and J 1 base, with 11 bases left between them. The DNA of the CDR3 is TGTGCCAGTAGTACCTGGGACTCTTCTGGAAACACCATATATTTT. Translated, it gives CASSTWDSSGNTIYF.

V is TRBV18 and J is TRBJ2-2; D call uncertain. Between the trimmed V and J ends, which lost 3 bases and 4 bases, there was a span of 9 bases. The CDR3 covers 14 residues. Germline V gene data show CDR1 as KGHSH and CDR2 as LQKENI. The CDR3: CASSPAEVTGELFF. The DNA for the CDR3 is TGTGCCAGCTCACCGGCAGAAGTCACCGGGGAGCTGTTTTTT.

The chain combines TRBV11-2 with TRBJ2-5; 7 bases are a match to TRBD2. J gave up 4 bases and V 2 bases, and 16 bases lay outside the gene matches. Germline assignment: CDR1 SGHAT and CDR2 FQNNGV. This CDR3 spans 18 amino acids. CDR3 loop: CASSLFGPAGVRRETQYF. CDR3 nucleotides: TGTGCCAGCAGCTTATTCGGTCCGGCGGGAGTCCGGAGAGAGACCCAGTACTTC.

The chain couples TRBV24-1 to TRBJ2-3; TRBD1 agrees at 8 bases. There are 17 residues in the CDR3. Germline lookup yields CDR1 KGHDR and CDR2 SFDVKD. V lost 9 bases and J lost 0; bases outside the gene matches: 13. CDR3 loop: CATGGTGTRSSTDTQYF. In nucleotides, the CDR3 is TGTGCCACCGGGGGGACAGGCACCCGATCTAGCACAGATACGCAGTATTTT.

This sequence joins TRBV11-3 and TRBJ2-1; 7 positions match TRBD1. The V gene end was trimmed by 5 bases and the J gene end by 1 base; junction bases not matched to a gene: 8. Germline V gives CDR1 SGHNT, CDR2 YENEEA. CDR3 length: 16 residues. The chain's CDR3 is CASSAEDRKSYNEQFF. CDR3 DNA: TGTGCCAGCAGCGCGGAGGACAGGAAATCCTACAATGAGCAGTTCTTC.